Below, 3 T cell receptor beta chains from the same sample are listed, as sequenced in a study of regulatory T cells in long-lasting Graves disease. With iRepertoire HTBI primers and Arm-PCR of CDR3 regions, TCR beta libraries were built. TCRdb reprocessed the multiplex PCR reads via MiXCR and lists one record per CDR3 protein. The sample consists of under 450,000 distinct CDR3 sequences, approximately 23% of them appearing once. Time point denoted: persistent/refractory GD, antithyroid drugs over 5 years with positive TRAb. Generation of the TCR library employed RNA extracted from PBMCs. This specimen was peripheral blood mononuclear cells (PBMCs), taken when the disease was refractory, from a patient treated with antithyroid drugs. The source of these receptors is a woman aged 40 to 49 with Graves disease.

This clonotype was observed a few times. The chain combines TRBV4-1 with TRBJ2-7, with no clear D. Trimming left V 0 bases short and J 3 bases short, with 9 bases between. Germline V gives CDR1 MGHRA, CDR2 YSYEKL. The CDR3 has 14 amino acids. The CDR3 loop is CASSQDLWGYEQYF. The CDR3 bases are TGCGCCAGCAGCCAAGATCTGTGGGGCTACGAGCAGTACTTC.

This clonotype showed up just a few times. The V and J genes are TRBV12-3 or TRBV12-4 and TRBJ1-3; D is uncertain. Trimming cost V 5 bases and J 4 bases, with 12 bases left between them. This CDR3 region has 14 residues. CDR3 DNA sequence: TGTGCCAGCAGTCCCCAAAGGAGAGGAAACACCATATATTTT. Encoded protein: CASSPQRRGNTIYF.

This chain links TRBV5-1 with TRBJ2-7; TRBD1 matches at 8 bases. The germline gives CDR1 SGHRS, CDR2 YFSETQ. CDR3 length: 14 amino acids. V was pared by 4 bases and J by 7 bases, with 10 bases of the junction left unmatched. This CDR3 is CASSPGQGPEEQYF. The DNA for the CDR3 is TGCGCCAGCAGCCCCGGACAGGGCCCTGAGGAGCAGTACTTC.